What follows describes a single TCR beta chain. Its specificity is not known. Primers: 60 Vbeta forward and 13 Jbeta reverse. The assay was immunoSEQ multiplex PCR, and TCRdb's table has in-frame clones only and misses some. This sample has a few hundred thousand clones; 75% occur once, and the top ten carry 1.5% to 2%. This sample stems from a study of cytomegalovirus exposure and HLA in healthy donors. Study-level points and caveats: Later genetic work tied a missense DCLRE1C variant to beta-chain V and J trimming. Segments of the TCR beta V type were, in most cases, productive about 90% or about 30% of the time in an earlier analysis. A further, later analysis showed that HLA-associated TCR beta chains (compared with equally common others) were more clonally expanded.

The ends were cut back, 8 bases at V and 3 bases at J, with 16 bases in the middle. Germline CDR1 reads MNHEY; CDR2 reads SVGAGI. The CDR3 covers 14 residues. The clonotype originates from a woman younger than 45 in good health and CMV-seronegative. Sequenced sample: PBMCs. J is TRBJ1-1 and V is TRBV6-5, with D perhaps matching TRBD1 (6 bases). The DNA for the CDR3 is TGTGCCAGCGCTTTGGTCAGGGGAGACACTGAAGCTTTCTTT. This encodes CASALVRGDTEAFF.